The 27 T cell receptor beta chains listed next were all sequenced from one sample in a study of blood T cell repertoires in COVID-19. Sequenced by immunoSEQ multiplex PCR; TCRdb stores in-frame clones only, minus some. The data contain about 230,000 clones, roughly 80% of them singletons. Input material: peripheral blood. The receptors come from a woman aged 80 or over with acute or convalescent COVID-19.

V is TRBV5-4 and J is TRBJ2-5; 10 bases are a match to TRBD2. This CDR3 has 18 residues. V lost 3 bases to trimming and J lost 5 bases; unmatched junction nucleotides: 16. From germline, CDR1 is SGHNT and CDR2 YYREEE (reference sequence). The CDR3 DNA reads as TGTGCCAGCAGCTCCCTTGGGTTCCTAGCGGGAGTGAGGGAGACCCAGTACTTC. Translating gives CASSSLGFLAGVRETQYF.

The V call is TRBV6-4, the J call TRBJ2-5, with 9 bases fitting TRBD2. Germline V gene sequence: CDR1 MRHNA, CDR2 SNTAGT. The CDR3 runs to 19 residues. J was trimmed by 2 bases and V by 2 bases; bases with no gene match: 15. The CDR3 DNA reads TGTGCCAGCAGTGACCCAGGCAGGCGGCTAGCGGGGCCACAAGAGACCCAGTACTTC. Its translation: CASSDPGRRLAGPQETQYF.

The V call is TRBV5-6, the J call TRBJ2-2, with 7 bases identical to TRBD1. This CDR3 contains 14 residues. V shed 4 bases, J shed 6 bases, and the junction held 6 bases outside the gene matches. CDR1 is SGHDT, CDR2 YYEEEE, per germline. The CDR3 coding sequence is TGTGCCAGCAGCCCGACAGGGAGTCCCGGGGAGCTGTTTTTT. Amino acids: CASSPTGSPGELFF. Based on the CDR3 plus reference TRBV5-6 and TRBJ2-2, the full variable domain is DAGVTQSPTHLIKTRGQQVTLRCSPKSGHDTVSWYQQALGQGPQFIFQYYEEEERQRGNFPDRFSGHQFPNYSSELNVNALLLGDSALYLCASSPTGSPGELFFGEGSRLTVL.

The chain links TRBV7-2 to TRBJ2-7; 13 nucleotides agree with TRBD2. CDR1 is SGHTA and CDR2 is FQGNSA in the germline V gene. This CDR3 is built from 16 residues. V lost 5 bases to trimming and J lost 6 bases; unmatched junction nucleotides: 10. In nucleotides, the CDR3 is TGTGCCAGCAGCCCCGGGACTAGCGGGACCCCTATCGAGCAGTACTTC. Its translation is CASSPGTSGTPIEQYF.

DNA for the CDR3: TGCGCCAGCAGCTTGGACAGGGCCTCCTATGGCTACACCTTC. The encoded protein is CASSLDRASYGYTF. The chain employs TRBV5-1 and TRBJ1-2, with D tentatively TRBD1 (6 bases). V lost 0 bases and J 4 bases, leaving 10 bases between the germline ends. This CDR3 is 14 amino acids long. CDR1 and CDR2 from the germline V gene are SGHRS and YFSETQ.

In this sample, this clone turned up a few times. V gene TRBV27 combines with J gene TRBJ1-5; 10 nucleotides align to TRBD1. This CDR3 has 15 amino acids. V gave up 7 bases and J gave up 7 bases; unmatched junction bases: 10. Germline V gene data show CDR1 as MNHEY and CDR2 as SMNVEV (reference sequence). CDR3 residues: CASKAGTGAWQPQHF. In DNA form, the CDR3 reads TGTGCCAGCAAAGCCGGGACAGGGGCTTGGCAGCCCCAGCATTTT.

This rearrangement joins TRBV5-1 to TRBJ2-3; the match to TRBD2 covers 10 bases. The CDR3 length is 18 residues. Germline-derived CDR1 and CDR2 are SGHRS and YFSETQ. The J segment lost 1 base and the V segment lost 6 bases, leaving 14 bases of the junction unmatched. The CDR3 spells CASKWGSGGPGGTDTQYF. The CDR3 DNA reads as TGCGCCAGCAAATGGGGTAGCGGGGGGCCGGGAGGCACAGATACGCAGTATTTT.

The chain combines TRBV28 with TRBJ2-1, with D perhaps TRBD1 (5 bases). This CDR3 comprises 13 residues. Germline CDR1 and CDR2: MDHEN and SYDVKM. V lost 5 bases, J lost 10 bases, and 15 bases lay in between. CDR3 residues: CASSTTGLSEQFF. The CDR3 DNA reads as TGTGCCAGCAGTACTACAGGTCTAAGCGAGCAGTTCTTC.

CDR3 in DNA: TGTGCCAGCAGCCCGGGACTACCAGACACCGGGGAGCTGTTTTTT. It is translated as CASSPGLPDTGELFF. The chain links TRBV11-3 to TRBJ2-2; 7 bases match TRBD2. With 5 bases clipped from V and 3 bases from J, the junction kept 6 bases outside the gene matches. CDR3 size: 15 residues. Germline CDR1 SGHNT, CDR2 YENEEA.

The chain combines TRBV9 with TRBJ2-2, with 15 bases that match TRBD2. The CDR3 runs to 17 residues. The J segment lost 1 base and the V segment lost 3 bases, leaving 1 base of the junction unmatched. From germline, CDR1 is SGDLS and CDR2 YYNGEE. CDR3 in amino acids: CASSEGLAGGNTGELFF. CDR3 DNA: TGTGCCAGCAGCGAGGGACTAGCGGGAGGGAACACCGGGGAGCTGTTTTTT.

This chain links TRBV29-1 with TRBJ2-5; a possible D gene is TRBD1 (6 bases). Germline assignment: CDR1 SQVTM and CDR2 ANQGSEA. CDR3 length: 13 amino acids. Trimming left V 4 bases short and J 4 bases short, with 13 bases between. CDR3 loop: CSVVKQGGETQYF. DNA for the CDR3: TGCAGCGTTGTTAAACAGGGTGGAGAGACCCAGTACTTC.

The gene calls are TRBV27 and TRBJ1-5; D is possibly TRBD1 (5 bases). The CDR3 runs 13 residues. Trimming shortened V by 6 bases and J by 9 bases, and 15 bases separated the two germline ends. The germline CDR1 and CDR2 sequences are MNHEY and SMNVEV (reference sequence). The CDR3 sequence is CASSPDGGWPQHF. DNA of the CDR3: TGTGCCAGCAGCCCCGACGGGGGATGGCCCCAGCATTTT.

CDR3 loop: CATSRGLAADSYEQYF. CDR3 nucleotide sequence: TGTGCCACCAGCAGGGGACTAGCGGCCGACTCCTACGAGCAGTACTTC. The rearrangement uses TRBV15 and TRBJ2-7; TRBD2 matches 11 bases. J gave up 0 bases and V 3 bases, and 4 bases lay outside the gene matches. The germline CDR1 and CDR2 sequences are LNHNV and YYDKDF (reference sequence). There are 16 residues in the CDR3.

V usage is TRBV18 and J usage is TRBJ1-4; 8 bases map to TRBD1. This CDR3 region has 12 residues. The junction had 2 bases not matched to a gene; V was cut back by 6 bases and J by 8 bases. From germline, CDR1 is KGHSH and CDR2 LQKENI. The CDR3 sequence: CASSRQGEKLFF. CDR3 nucleotide sequence: TGTGCCAGCTCTCGACAGGGGGAAAAACTGTTTTTT.

This chain joins TRBV7-6 and TRBJ2-3, with D tentatively TRBD2 (6 bases). This CDR3 spans 14 amino acids. Germline V CDR1 and CDR2: SGHVS, FNYEAQ. Trimming stripped 0 bases from V and 4 bases from J, with 8 bases between. The CDR3 DNA is TGTGCCAGCAGCTTAGCCCCGGGGGCAGATACGCAGTATTTT. Residues: CASSLAPGADTQYF.

The chain recombines TRBV27 with TRBJ2-5, with 8 positions matching TRBD2. V lost 0 bases to trimming and J lost 1 base; unmatched junction nucleotides: 7. The length of the CDR3 is 17 residues. Germline V CDR1 and CDR2: MNHEY, SMNVEV (reference sequence). The DNA for the CDR3 is TGTGCCAGCAGTTTATCTTGGTTAGCGGGGTCCCAAGAGACCCAGTACTTC. Its protein is CASSLSWLAGSQETQYF.

The chain carries TRBV7-9 and TRBJ2-2, with 8 nucleotides matching TRBD2. The CDR3 is 15 residues long. Germline V gives CDR1 SEHNR, CDR2 FQNEAQ (reference sequence). The V segment lost 4 bases and the J segment 5 bases; nucleotides outside the gene matches: 6. The CDR3 loop is CASSSLAGRTGELFF. CDR3 nucleotides: TGTGCCAGCAGCTCCTTAGCGGGAAGGACCGGGGAGCTGTTTTTT.

This clone was counted ten times or more. The J gene is TRBJ1-4, the V gene TRBV28, with D possibly matching TRBD1 (5 bases). This CDR3 region has 13 residues. CDR1 and CDR2 from the germline V gene are MDHEN and SYDVKM. Trimming removed 8 bases from V and 4 bases from J, with 11 bases in between. The CDR3 coding sequence is TGTGCCAGCTACAGGAGGGATAATGAAAAACTGTTTTTT. Its protein is CASYRRDNEKLFF.

The chain uses TRBV6-6 and TRBJ2-5; TRBD1 is a possible D gene (5 bases). V lost 4 bases to trimming and J lost 2 bases, with 11 bases between them. The CDR3 contains 14 residues. Per germline, CDR1 MNHNY and CDR2 SVGAGI (reference sequence). Here the CDR3 DNA reads TGTGCCAGCAGTTGGGGCGGAATACAAGAGACCCAGTACTTC. Amino acids: CASSWGGIQETQYF.

V usage is TRBV9 and J usage is TRBJ2-3, with D possibly being TRBD2 (6 bases). Trimming stripped 0 bases from V and 3 bases from J, with 11 bases between. The CDR3 has 15 residues. Germline V gene data show CDR1 as SGDLS and CDR2 as YYNGEE. CDR3 DNA sequence: TGTGCCAGCAGCGTAGTCCAGGGAGGTACAGATACGCAGTATTTT. Its protein is CASSVVQGGTDTQYF.

J is TRBJ2-2 and V is TRBV5-1; TRBD1 matches at 9 bases. The ends lost 3 bases at V and 5 bases at J; junction bases unmatched: 11. From germline, CDR1 is SGHRS and CDR2 YFSETQ. The CDR3 consists of 17 residues. The CDR3 loop reads CASSWILQGAGTGELFF. CDR3 nucleotides: TGCGCCAGCAGCTGGATACTACAGGGGGCGGGAACCGGGGAGCTGTTTTTT.

This clone has a handful of counts. The chain employs TRBV7-9 and TRBJ2-7, with D tentatively TRBD1 (5 bases). This CDR3 region has 14 residues. Germline V gene sequence: CDR1 SEHNR, CDR2 FQNEAQ (reference sequence). V shed 3 bases and J shed 2 bases, with 11 bases lying between them. The CDR3 loop reads CASSLVGDAYEQYF. For the CDR3, the DNA is TGTGCCAGCAGCTTGGTAGGGGATGCCTACGAGCAGTACTTC. The variable domain in full, completed from reference TRBV7-9 and TRBJ2-7, reads DTGVSQNPRHKITKRGQNVTFRCDPISEHNRLYWYRQTLGQGPEFLTYFQNEAQLEKSRLLSDRFSAERPKGSFSTLEIQRTEQGDSAMYLCASSLVGDAYEQYFGPGTRLTVT.

This clone was recorded once. V and J are TRBV11-2 and TRBJ2-5; the match to TRBD2 covers 7 bases. Unmatched junction bases numbered 8, after V lost 5 bases and J lost 5 bases. The CDR3 totals 14 residues. Germline loops: CDR1 SGHAT, CDR2 FQNNGV. CDR3 DNA: TGTGCCAGCAGCAGAACTCAGGGAGGGGAGACCCAGTACTTC. The encoded protein is CASSRTQGGETQYF.

The chain joins TRBV27 to TRBJ2-7; TRBD2 matches at 11 bases. V trimming: 4 bases; J trimming: 8 bases; junction bases outside the gene matches: 10. The V gene's germline CDR1 is MNHEY and CDR2 SMNVEV (reference sequence). The CDR3 consists of 15 residues. The CDR3 spells CASSSLAGGTTQQYF. The CDR3 region has the DNA TGTGCCAGCAGTTCCCTAGCGGGAGGTACCACGCAGCAGTACTTC.

The V and J genes are TRBV3-1 (or the pseudogene TRBV3-2) and TRBJ2-7, with D unclear. CDR1 LGHDT and CDR2 YNNKEL come from the germline V gene (reference sequence). V shed 3 bases and J shed 5 bases, with 8 bases lying between them. There are 12 residues in the CDR3. The chain's CDR3 is CASSQWPDEQYF. In DNA form, the CDR3 reads TGTGCCAGCAGCCAGTGGCCTGACGAGCAGTACTTC.

The chain carries TRBV28 and TRBJ2-5; 11 bases align to TRBD2. The length of the CDR3 is 15 residues. Germline trimming cut 6 bases from V and 4 bases from J; bases unmatched to any gene: 7. Germline V lookup: CDR1 MDHEN, CDR2 SYDVKM. The CDR3 is CASSKLGLAGETQYF. DNA of the CDR3: TGTGCCAGCAGCAAACTCGGACTAGCGGGAGAGACCCAGTACTTC.

The gene calls are TRBV19 and TRBJ1-5; D unresolved. V lost 7 bases to trimming and J lost 1 base, with 11 bases between them. This CDR3 spans 14 amino acids. CDR1 and CDR2 (germline): LNHDA, SQIVND (reference sequence). For the CDR3, the DNA is TGTGCCAGTACTTCTACGGGGAGCAATCAGCCCCAGCATTTT. Translated, it gives CASTSTGSNQPQHF. The complete variable domain, with remaining parts taken from reference TRBV19 and TRBJ1-5, reads DGGITQSPKYLFRKEGQNVTLSCEQNLNHDAMYWYRQDPGQGLRLIYYSQIVNDFQKGDIAEGYSVSREKKESFPLTVTSAQKNPTAFYLCASTSTGSNQPQHFGDGTRLSIL.